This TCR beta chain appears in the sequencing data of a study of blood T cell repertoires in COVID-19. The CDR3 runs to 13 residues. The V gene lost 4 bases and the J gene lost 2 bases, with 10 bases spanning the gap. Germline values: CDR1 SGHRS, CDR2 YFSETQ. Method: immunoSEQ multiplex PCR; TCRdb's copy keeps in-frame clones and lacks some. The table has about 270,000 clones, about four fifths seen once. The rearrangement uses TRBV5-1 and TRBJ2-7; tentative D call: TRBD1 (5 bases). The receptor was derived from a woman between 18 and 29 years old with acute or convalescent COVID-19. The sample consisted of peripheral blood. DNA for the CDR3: TGCGCCAGCAGCCGCGGACACCCCTACGAGCAGTACTTC. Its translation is CASSRGHPYEQYF.